These 14 T cell receptor beta chains were sequenced from one sample in a study of shared clonotypes between healthy human individuals. The table came from immunoSEQ multiplex PCR; TCRdb's copy has only in-frame clones and leaves some out. The table shows roughly 1,500,000 clones, with approximately 98.5% occurring only once. Input material: naive CD4+ T cells sorted from blood. The subset: CD45RA+ positively selected. Receptors were obtained from a man aged 25-45 years in good health.

The chain recombines TRBV28 with TRBJ2-5; 9 bases fit TRBD1. V lost 5 bases, J lost 2 bases, and 3 bases stayed unmatched. This CDR3 contains 14 residues. CDR1 MDHEN and CDR2 SYDVKM come from the germline V gene. The DNA of the CDR3 is TGTGCCAGCAGTAGAGACAGGGGGCAAGAGACCCAGTACTTC. This codes for CASSRDRGQETQYF.

This clone showed up just once. This rearrangement joins TRBV21-1 to TRBJ2-5; the table calls TRBD1, which could not be checked here. TRBV21-1 is flagged as a pseudogene. The CDR3 has 12 amino acids. DNA of the CDR3: TGTGCCAGCCGCCAAGGGCCAGAGACCCAGTACTTC. Protein sequence: CASRQGPETQYF.

This chain joins TRBV25-1 and TRBJ1-5; possible D gene TRBD1, 5 bases. Trimming stripped 2 bases from V and 4 bases from J, with 12 bases between. CDR3 size: 15 residues. CDR1 is MGHDK and CDR2 is SYGVNS in the germline V gene. The CDR3 loop is CASSEGAGLNQPQHF. The CDR3 nucleotides are TGTGCCAGCAGTGAAGGGGCAGGGTTGAATCAGCCCCAGCATTTT.

V usage is TRBV7-2 and J usage is TRBJ2-1; a possible D gene is TRBD1 (6 bases). Germline V lookup: CDR1 SGHTA, CDR2 FQGNSA. V dropped 3 bases and J dropped 7 bases, with 13 bases sitting between them. The CDR3 spans 14 residues. For the CDR3, the DNA is TGTGCCAGCAGCTTTAGCCGGACAGTGAATGAGCAGTTCTTC. Its protein is CASSFSRTVNEQFF.

CDR3 protein: CASSYPWDTQYF. In DNA form, the CDR3 reads TGTGCCAGCAGCTATCCTTGGGATACGCAGTATTTT. The chain is built from TRBV7-2 and TRBJ2-3; no firm D call. Deletions cut 4 bases from V and 6 bases from J, with 8 bases between. Germline values: CDR1 SGHTA, CDR2 FQGNSA. There are 12 residues in the CDR3.

This chain connects TRBV29-1 to TRBJ2-1, with D maybe TRBD1 (5 bases). The germline V gene encodes CDR1 SQVTM and CDR2 ANQGSEA. This CDR3 has 14 amino acids. V was cut by 8 bases and J by 1 base, with 15 bases left in between. CDR3: CSSRTTASYNEQFF. DNA of the CDR3: TGCAGCTCCCGCACGACAGCGTCCTACAATGAGCAGTTCTTC.

The chain has TRBV18 and TRBJ2-7; D perhaps matches TRBD1 (6 bases). This CDR3 has 17 amino acids. V dropped 3 bases and J dropped 3 bases, with 21 bases sitting between them. Germline V gives CDR1 KGHSH, CDR2 LQKENI. The CDR3 DNA follows: TGTGCCAGCTCACCCATCCTCGCCAACAGGGTAGGCTACGAGCAGTACTTC. Its protein product is CASSPILANRVGYEQYF. Full variable domain (outside the CDR3, taken from reference TRBV18 and TRBJ2-7): NAGVMQNPRHLVRRRGQEARLRCSPMKGHSHVYWYRQLPEEGLKFMVYLQKENIIDESGMPKERFSAEFPKEGPSILRIQQVVRGDSAAYFCASSPILANRVGYEQYFGPGTRLTVT.

The chain couples TRBV27 to TRBJ1-2; maybe TRBD1 (6 bases). The CDR3 totals 17 residues. CDR1 is MNHEY, CDR2 SMNVEV, per germline (reference sequence). The V end lost 0 bases, the J end lost 1 base, and 15 bases lay between the germline ends. The DNA of the CDR3 is TGTGCCAGCAGTTTATCGACTCAGGGGAGGGGTAACTATGGCTACACCTTC. Its protein product is CASSLSTQGRGNYGYTF.

The chain is built from TRBV6-1 and TRBJ2-7; the match to TRBD2 covers 9 bases. There are 18 residues in the CDR3. Germline assignment: CDR1 MNHNS and CDR2 SASEGT. The junction had 13 bases not matched to a gene; V was cut back by 2 bases and J by 2 bases. The CDR3 DNA reads TGTGCCAGCAGTGAATTTCCTAGCGGGAACACAATAACCTACGAGCAGTACTTC. Amino acid sequence: CASSEFPSGNTITYEQYF.

This rearrangement joins TRBV5-4 to TRBJ2-5, with a tentative D call TRBD2 (7 bases). The germline V gene encodes CDR1 SGHNT and CDR2 YYREEE (reference sequence). Trimming removed 7 bases from V and 4 bases from J, with 17 bases in between. The CDR3 is made up of 14 amino acids. The CDR3 reads CASARGGETETQYF. CDR3 in DNA: TGTGCCAGCGCTAGAGGGGGGGAGACAGAGACCCAGTACTTC.

The chain uses TRBV18 and TRBJ2-4; D may be TRBD1 (5 bases). The germline gives CDR1 KGHSH, CDR2 LQKENI. V lost 6 bases, J lost 3 bases, and 12 bases lay in between. The CDR3 totals 14 residues. This chain's CDR3 is CASSQGEGKNIQYF. CDR3 DNA sequence: TGTGCCAGCTCCCAAGGGGAAGGCAAAAACATTCAGTACTTC. The full variable domain, completed using reference TRBV18 and TRBJ2-4, is NAGVMQNPRHLVRRRGQEARLRCSPMKGHSHVYWYRQLPEEGLKFMVYLQKENIIDESGMPKERFSAEFPKEGPSILRIQQVVRGDSAAYFCASSQGEGKNIQYFGAGTRLSVL.

V and J are TRBV9 and TRBJ2-5; 8 bases match TRBD1. J was trimmed by 2 bases and V by 4 bases; bases with no gene match: 7. CDR1 is SGDLS and CDR2 is YYNGEE in the germline V gene. This CDR3 region has 15 residues. CDR3 DNA: TGTGCCAGCAGCCCAAACAGGGGGGTACAAGAGACCCAGTACTTC. Translated, it gives CASSPNRGVQETQYF.

The V and J genes are TRBV5-1 and TRBJ1-4; a weak D match, TRBD1 (5 bases). Trimming removed 4 bases at V and 7 bases at J, with 14 bases between. Germline V lookup: CDR1 SGHRS, CDR2 YFSETQ. This CDR3 region has 14 residues. In nucleotides, the CDR3 is TGCGCCAGCAGCCGCCTGGGGGTAGGTGAAAAACTGTTTTTT. It encodes CASSRLGVGEKLFF.

This clone appeared a single time. The chain is built from TRBV19 and TRBJ2-7, with a weak D call TRBD2 (6 bases). The CDR3 has 14 residues. Germline V lookup: CDR1 LNHDA, CDR2 SQIVND (reference sequence). Trimming removed 3 bases from V and 4 bases from J, with 13 bases in between. CDR3: CASSITGAPYEQYF. The CDR3 bases are TGTGCCAGTAGTATCACGGGAGCCCCTTACGAGCAGTACTTC.